This entry describes one T cell receptor (beta chain). Its binding antigen is unknown. No much larger clone exists at a distance of one base, and base qualities are not known. In total, 600 or so healthy bone marrow donors made up the cohort. At the time of sampling, every cohort member was nominally healthy, though immune exposures that went unrecorded were likely present. The donor was CMV seropositive and belonged to the group of 250 to 300 seropositive cohort members. A peripheral blood sample was collected from each donor, and TCR beta sequencing was performed on peripheral blood mononuclear cells. Genomic DNA was extracted from the blood cell samples with the Qiagen DNeasy Blood Extraction Kit. Receptor amplification or capture employed the immunoSEQ multiplex PCR assay. A mixture of 60 forward primers for TCR Vbeta segments and 13 reverse primers for TCR Jbeta segments was used in the multiplex PCR. A multiplex PCR assay on genomic DNA amplified the CDR3 region of rearranged TCR beta genes. The Illumina HiSeq System was used to sequence the amplified TCR beta libraries as 87-base-pair reads. In the authors' own workflow: A later analysis tallied tens of millions of unique TCR beta chains across the 666 repertoires, and approximately 9.9 million of those chains were shared by two or more donors. Raw reads were error-corrected and collapsed into unique sequences with a nearest-neighbor algorithm that merged closely related sequences to remove PCR and sequencing errors. To assign V, D and J gene segments, CDR3 sequences were aligned to IMGT reference sequences. For a sequence to be retained, a match of at least six nucleotides was required to both a V gene segment and a J gene segment. A rearrangement was called productive if the CDR3 had no stop codons and remained in frame with V and J, and every other rearrangement was called non-productive. Following IMGT convention, CDR3 was defined as the stretch from the second conserved V-encoded cysteine to the conserved J-encoded phenylalanine. Sequences without an unambiguous match to a single V gene segment were excluded from the earlier analysis of about 600 of the donors. An earlier analysis of several hundred of the donors called V segments functional above 56.7% productive rearrangements and segregating when the between-donor standard deviation exceeded 5%. A statistical classification framework was built for diagnosing cytomegalovirus status from the catalog of TCR beta chain sequences. V and J gene assignment, in a later analysis, came from comparing TCR nucleotide sequences with IMGT/GENE-DB human TR gene sequences. Using the TCRdist pipeline, a later analysis assigned CDR3 sequences along with most-parsimonious VDJ recombination scenarios. In a later analysis, every TCR beta chain was defined by the combination of its CDR3 amino acid sequence and its V-gene family, and reads without a unique V-gene family were dropped. A later analysis removed several hundred highly shared, low-generation-probability nucleotide sequences to deal with suspected cross-contamination and a sequencing artifact. For each public chain, a later analysis derived a clonal expansion index from normalized ranks of inferred template counts within each repertoire. In a later analysis, generation probabilities were computed using a VDJ recombination model fitted to out-of-frame rearrangements, and the results were checked against IGoR. In a later analysis, hypergeometric tests were used to score TCR-TCR, TCR-HLA and TCR-CMV co-occurrence, with a repertoire-size bias correction applied to TCR pairs. False discovery rates were estimated in a later analysis by permuting HLA or CMV assignments 20 times. In a later analysis, co-occurring TCRs were grouped using DBSCAN, and TCRdist sequence similarity was added for clustering within HLA-allele-positive subsets. For co-occurrence clustering, repertoires with fewer than 30,000 or more than 120,000 public chains were excluded, along with about five repertoires with anomalous nucleotide sharing. The table comes from immuneACCESS by way of TCRdb, which keeps in-frame sequences with V and J called. Part of the clones is missing from these tables; in studies checked, under half for an unresolved V gene and the rest for unknown reasons. V and J calls plus clone size are reproduced from that table; the DNA served to infer D and trimming. The sample table shows some 150,000 clones, and around 79% are seen once. The top ten clonotypes cover roughly 6.8% of the sample.

This sample is part of a study of cytomegalovirus exposure and HLA in healthy donors (dated by TCRdb to 2017 to 2019). Regarding the study in general: According to an earlier analysis of a few hundred of the donors, about 179 million T cells yielded some 120 million unique TCR beta sequences and approximately 280 Gb of sequence data. An early release that covered about 600 HLA-typed donors contained 250 to 350 gigabases of sequencing data and some 87 million unique TCR sequences. Among the roughly 400 genotyped donors, approximately 82% belonged to the genetic ancestry cluster associated with self-reported Caucasian donors. The aim of the study was to test whether cataloging public T cell receptors could identify signatures of past pathogen exposure. The T cell repertoires of 666 subjects were profiled by immunosequencing and related to cytomegalovirus serostatus. In addition to the first cohort of roughly 670 subjects, a separate validation cohort of 130 or so different subjects was used. The study combined high-throughput TCR immunosequencing, statistical association of individual TCRs with disease status, and machine learning to predict cytomegalovirus infection status. A later analysis re-analyzed previously published TCR beta repertoires from roughly 630 donors and added high-resolution HLA genotyping to study TCR occurrence patterns. The later analysis used no new phenotypic data to find candidate immune exposures, relying instead on TCR beta sequences and their occurrence across donors. An earlier analysis of fewer than 750 of the donors used high-throughput TCR beta sequencing to judge whether each TCR beta V gene segment behaved as functional or pseudogenic. Donor age, sex, ethnicity and CMV serostatus were collected together with the repertoire data. In a later genetic analysis, genome-wide SNP genotypes for about 60% of the 666 donors were used, and that subset was treated as a discovery cohort. All discovery cohort repertoires had been generated using a single sequencing platform. HLA typing included class I and class II loci at four-digit resolution. Typing coverage differed by locus: A, B, C, DRB1 and DQB1 were typed in about 629-640 donors, DQA1 in roughly 510, DPA1 in approximately 600, and DPB1 in 472. About five DR-DQ haplotypes were treated as single units for association and clustering because of strong linkage in the cohort. Among around 400 genotyped donors of the cohort, an average of about 220,000 unique TCR beta nucleotide sequences was sequenced per donor, of which about 18% were non-productive.

What the authors observed across the whole study: In a later genetic analysis, fewer N-insertions in productive TCRs were reported among donors in an Asian-associated ancestry cluster than the approximately 710-donor mean. Some IMGT-functional V segments, including TRBV6-2 and TRBV6-3, could not be told apart with the 87-base-pair reads, so those segments were excluded. A cluster of highly shared sequence variants was judged likely to represent a technical artifact of the sequencing pipeline. Roughly 15 rarely observed V segments, including chromosome 9 orphons, were excluded from the earlier analysis of about 600 of the donors because counts were too low. Because some donors lacked HLA typing at each locus, the association tests relied only on the typed subset. Most CMV-associated TCR beta chains appeared to be HLA-restricted in a later analysis, and the HLA associations seemed to be driven largely by CMV exposure. A total of fewer than 200 TCR beta chains were listed by the study as associated with cytomegalovirus. Most TCR sequences were seen in very few donors, while some public TCRs were found in many individuals. According to the authors, the approach could potentially be generalized to other disease states and immunological phenotypes. In a later analysis, the rate of TCR association differed among HLA loci, with DRB1 alleles having the most associated TCRs and HLA-C alleles having the fewest. Linkage disequilibrium might explain the correlated functional status among segregating V segments, but an unknown experimental factor could not be ruled out. In vitro tests confirmed that a few of the cytomegalovirus-associated TCR beta chains recognize cytomegalovirus antigens. A later genetic analysis associated a missense DCLRE1C variant with V-gene and J-gene trimming of TCR beta chains, and an independent cohort replicated the association. Several of the top co-occurrence clusters appeared to be linked to parvovirus B19, influenza, CMV and Epstein-Barr virus, according to a later analysis. Roughly uniform sequencing depth across donors was assumed in presence/absence analyses, although this assumption may not hold. For the cohort, immune exposure information was limited to CMV serostatus. An earlier analysis of roughly 570 of the donors showed that most TCR beta V segments appeared in productive rearrangements either about 90% or about 30% of the time, which broadly matched IMGT annotations. In a later analysis, HLA-associated TCR beta chains were found to be more clonally expanded and to have lower generation probabilities than equally common non-associated chains. The cohort was sequenced for TCR beta chains only, and without alpha or paired-chain data the features that could be detected were limited. In a later analysis, around 17,000 TCR beta sequences were associated with specific HLA alleles at a false discovery rate of 0.05. A further reported finding was that TCR beta sequences accurately predicted the HLA-A and HLA-B alleles for most subjects in the first cohort. When HLA alleles, especially DR and DQ, strongly co-occurred, attributing TCR associations to individual alleles was difficult. In both the original and validation cohorts, the classifier was reported to diagnose cytomegalovirus status with high specificity and sensitivity.

CDR3 length: 13 amino acids, cysteine to phenylalanine. The kept DNA is CDR3 alone, 39 bases in frame from the first base. Trimming takes 5 bases from V and 5 bases from J, and the germline ends sit 12 bases apart. Sequences MDHEN (CDR1) and SYDVKM (CDR2) are obtained from the germline V gene. The chain couples TRBV28 to TRBJ2-5, and possibly TRBD2, on 5 matching bases. Source material: PBMCs. The clonotype originates from a man aged 50-60 years in good health and CMV-seropositive. The CDR3 here reads CASSPPGWETQYF. The DNA sequence reads TGTGCCAGCAGTCCCCCGGGGTGGGAGACCCAGTACTTC.